Only a few counts were recorded for the clone carrying this T cell receptor beta chain. Its antigen is unidentified. This specimen belongs to a study of T-cell memory formation after mild COVID-19. Points from the study as a whole: CD4+ bias marked clones expanding day 15 to 37, unlike balanced contracting clones. Nothing showed for sure that second-wave clones peaking on day 37 were SARS-CoV-2 specific.

Germline V gene data show CDR1 as LGHNA and CDR2 as YSLEER. The CDR3 is 15 residues long. The V end lost 0 bases, the J end lost 7 bases, and 13 bases lay between the germline ends. A single record per CDR3 protein comes from TCRdb applying MiXCR to the 5' RACE reads. This table holds 110,000 to 150,000 distinct CDR3 sequences, under 30% found once. This TCR was recovered from an adult woman who had mild COVID-19 (a few samples of this study predate the infection). Cell type and time point are not known. The chain recombines TRBV4-3 with TRBJ2-1; tentative D call: TRBD2 (6 bases). Sequenced sample: PBMCs or a T cell subset sorted from them (not recorded which). The DNA of the CDR3 is TGCGCCAGCAGCCAAGATAATCGGGGGATGAATGAGCAGTTCTTC. Translation gives CASSQDNRGMNEQFF.